This entry lists 27 T cell receptor beta chains sequenced from one sample in a study of PD-L1 blockade in urothelial cancer (dated by TCRdb to the late 2010s). According to the study, the label for this sample's time point signals: pretreatment tumor sample. Libraries were made using the immunoSEQ multiplex PCR assay. Held by TCRdb, this immuneACCESS table contains in-frame sequences only and omits some clones. Under half of the omission traces to an unresolved V gene where checked; the cause of the rest is unknown. This sample comprises just over 35,000 clones, about a third of them detected only once. 8.5% to 10% of the sample goes to the ten largest clones. The sequencing here drew on tumor tissue, taken before atezolizumab (anti-PD-L1) treatment. The receptor set was obtained from a man in his sixties with urothelial cancer.

V gene TRBV4-1 combines with J gene TRBJ2-2, with 7 bases that match TRBD2. Germline CDR1 MGHRA, CDR2 YSYEKL. CDR3 length: 14 amino acids. The V and J ends lost 4 bases and 9 bases, in that order; junction bases with no gene match: 8. The CDR3 region has the DNA TGCGCCAGCAGCCGGGAGGGTCTTCCACGGGAGCTGTTTTTT. Protein: CASSREGLPRELFF.

This clone was picked up a small number of times. CDR3 nucleotide sequence: TGTGCCTGGAGTAGGGTCGGGGGGGCCTACAATGAGCAGTTCTTC. Its translation: CAWSRVGGAYNEQFF. The chain has TRBV30 and TRBJ2-1, with 8 nucleotides matching TRBD2. V was clipped by 2 bases and J by 2 bases; unmatched bases: 5. Per germline, CDR1 GTSNPN and CDR2 SVGIG (reference sequence). The CDR3 has 15 amino acids.

The CDR3 DNA reads as TGTGCCAGCTCGGTAGGACAGCCTAGCACAGATACGCAGTATTTT. The encoded protein is CASSVGQPSTDTQYF. The chain couples TRBV18 to TRBJ2-3, with D maybe TRBD1 (6 bases). CDR3 length: 15 amino acids. V lost 6 bases, J lost 0 bases, and 13 bases lay in between. CDR1 is KGHSH and CDR2 is LQKENI in the germline V gene.

The CDR3 coding sequence is TGTGCCAGTAGTACCGGGACACCGAGCTCTGGGGCCAACGTCCTGACTTTC. Translation gives CASSTGTPSSGANVLTF. This rearrangement joins TRBV19 to TRBJ2-6, with TRBD1 as a possible D gene (6 bases). Per the germline V gene, CDR1 is LNHDA and CDR2 is SQIVND (reference sequence). Trimming stripped 4 bases from V and 0 bases from J, with 13 bases between. The CDR3 sequence is 17 residues long.

This clone occurred a few times. The chain links TRBV9 to TRBJ2-2; D remains ambiguous. The V end was cut by 4 bases, the J end by 5 bases, with 9 bases between. The CDR3 is 13 amino acids. Looked up from germline, CDR1 is SGDLS and CDR2 is YYNGEE. The CDR3 DNA reads TGTGCCAGCAGCCTGGTGGGAACCGGGGAGCTGTTTTTT. Protein: CASSLVGTGELFF.

In its sample, this clone was seen a few times. The J gene is TRBJ1-2, the V gene TRBV19, with 9 bases aligning to TRBD1. The CDR3 consists of 14 residues. CDR1 is LNHDA, CDR2 SQIVND, per germline (reference sequence). V dropped 4 bases and J dropped 5; count of bases not matched to a gene: 5. The CDR3 DNA is TGTGCCAGTAGTACCACAGGGGGCTCATATGGCTACACCTTC. Amino acid sequence: CASSTTGGSYGYTF.

The rearrangement uses TRBV18 and TRBJ2-3; no clear D. Trimming removed 3 bases at V and 0 bases at J, with 10 bases between. Germline-derived CDR1 and CDR2 are KGHSH and LQKENI. The CDR3 has 15 residues. CDR3 in DNA: TGTGCCAGCTCACCCCCGAGGCCTAGCACAGATACGCAGTATTTT. Residues: CASSPPRPSTDTQYF. Full variable domain (rest looked up from reference TRBV18 and TRBJ2-3): NAGVMQNPRHLVRRRGQEARLRCSPMKGHSHVYWYRQLPEEGLKFMVYLQKENIIDESGMPKERFSAEFPKEGPSILRIQQVVRGDSAAYFCASSPPRPSTDTQYFGPGTRLTVL.

This clone has more than one count but fewer than ten. The chain has TRBV6-8 and TRBJ2-1, with D maybe TRBD2 (6 bases). Germline values: CDR1 MNHGY, CDR2 SAAAGT. V lost 3 bases and J 8 bases, leaving 17 bases between the germline ends. CDR3 length equals 15 residues. The CDR3 here is CASSYRSGGPDEQFF. DNA for the CDR3: TGTGCCAGCAGTTATCGGAGCGGAGGGCCAGATGAGCAGTTCTTC.

This clone was seen a few times. The chain joins TRBV6-8 to TRBJ2-5; 14 bases match TRBD2. Germline trimming cut 6 bases from V and 5 bases from J; bases unmatched to any gene: 17. The CDR3 runs to 19 residues. Looked up from germline, CDR1 is MNHGY and CDR2 is SAAAGT. The CDR3 DNA reads as TGTGCCAGCAGCTCAAGTGGGGGACTAGCGGGGGCGGTCGGCGAGACCCAGTACTTC. It is translated as CASSSSGGLAGAVGETQYF.

This clone was seen a few times. The chain recombines TRBV6-8 with TRBJ2-2, with 9 bases fitting TRBD2. CDR3 length equals 16 residues. Germline V CDR1 and CDR2: MNHGY, SAAAGT. After removal of 6 bases from V and 0 bases from J, the junction contained 5 bases not matched to a gene. In nucleotides, the CDR3 is TGTGCCAGCAGCCTGACTAGCGGCCCGAACACCGGGGAGCTGTTTTTT. Translation gives CASSLTSGPNTGELFF.

This chain joins TRBV19 and TRBJ2-1; D remains ambiguous. CDR1 is LNHDA and CDR2 is SQIVND in the germline V gene (reference sequence). The V gene lost 3 bases and the J gene lost 5 bases, with 5 bases spanning the gap. The CDR3 has 12 amino acids. The CDR3 spells CASSMGNNEQFF. CDR3 bases: TGTGCCAGTAGTATGGGTAACAATGAGCAGTTCTTC.

This chain joins TRBV6-4 and TRBJ1-3, with TRBD1 as a possible D gene (6 bases). The CDR3 has 15 amino acids. V gave up 5 bases and J gave up 0 bases, with 11 bases separating them. Germline V gene sequence: CDR1 MRHNA, CDR2 SNTAGT. This CDR3 is CASSHGQNSGNTIYF. CDR3 DNA sequence: TGTGCCAGCAGTCACGGACAGAACTCTGGAAACACCATATATTTT.

For this clone: Other DNA variants within this sample encode the same CDR3. This rearrangement joins TRBV29-1 to TRBJ1-2; 7 bases agree with TRBD1. Germline lookup yields CDR1 SQVTM and CDR2 ANQGSEA. The CDR3 has 13 amino acids. After removal of 3 bases from V and 2 bases from J, the junction contained 3 bases not matched to a gene. CDR3 in amino acids: CSVEGQINYGYTF. CDR3 DNA sequence: TGCAGCGTTGAGGGACAGATAAACTATGGCTACACCTTC.

A word on this clone: The junction departs from the called germline gene at one end, perhaps through a read error. The rearrangement links TRBV6-8 to TRBJ2-1; 10 nucleotides align to TRBD1. Germline V gene sequence: CDR1 MNHGY, CDR2 SAAAGT. CDR3 length: 14 amino acids. For the CDR3, the DNA is TGTGCCAGCAGTTACGACCCCTCCGGGACAGGGGCCCTCTTC. Residues: CASSYDPSGTGALF.

The gene calls are TRBV5-1 and TRBJ2-1; 9 bases agree with TRBD1. With V trimmed by 1 base and J by 7 bases, 6 bases remained unmatched. CDR3 length: 15 residues. In germline, CDR1 is SGHRS, CDR2 YFSETQ. CDR3 residues: CASSLSFDRGNEQFF. Here the CDR3 DNA reads TGCGCCAGCAGCTTGTCCTTCGACAGGGGGAATGAGCAGTTCTTC.

The chain combines TRBV28 with TRBJ2-1, with TRBD1 matching 9 bases. The CDR3 totals 15 residues. The germline V gene encodes CDR1 MDHEN and CDR2 SYDVKM. The ends lost 5 bases at V and 6 bases at J; junction bases unmatched: 8. The CDR3 region is CASSPPGQGLNEQFF. The CDR3 bases are TGTGCCAGCAGTCCGCCGGGACAGGGACTCAATGAGCAGTTCTTC.

This clone came up once. J is TRBJ2-7 and V is TRBV18, with TRBD1 matching over 7 bases. CDR1 is KGHSH and CDR2 is LQKENI in the germline V gene. V was clipped by 3 bases and J by 2 bases; unmatched bases: 7. The CDR3 runs 15 residues. The CDR3 DNA follows: TGTGCCAGCTCACCGGGACAGCGCACCACCTACGAGCAGTACTTC. It is translated as CASSPGQRTTYEQYF.

This clone was found a few times. The chain carries TRBV28 and TRBJ1-1, with a possible D match to TRBD1 (5 bases). Germline V lookup: CDR1 MDHEN, CDR2 SYDVKM. Trimming cost V 6 bases and J 4 bases, with 15 bases left between them. The CDR3 loop spans 14 amino acids. The DNA of the CDR3 is TGTGCCAGCAGACTTGCGGGACCGACCACTGAAGCTTTCTTT. It yields the protein CASRLAGPTTEAFF.

This clone was detected only a few times. The gene calls are TRBV5-1 and TRBJ1-1, with a tentative D call TRBD1 (6 bases). Germline CDR1 and CDR2: SGHRS and YFSETQ. The CDR3 consists of 15 residues. V shed 4 bases and J shed 0 bases, with 13 bases lying between them. CDR3 loop: CASSRSDSVNTEAFF. CDR3 coding DNA: TGCGCCAGCAGCCGATCGGACAGTGTGAACACTGAAGCTTTCTTT.

This clone was seen repeatedly, ten times or more. The chain employs TRBV11-3 and TRBJ1-2; 7 nucleotides line up with TRBD1. From germline, CDR1 is SGHNT and CDR2 YENEEA. J gave up 2 bases and V 6 bases, and 12 bases lay outside the gene matches. The CDR3 consists of 16 residues. CDR3 coding DNA: TGTGCCAGCAGTTTCCCCCGCGGACAGGTGAACTATGGCTACACCTTC. Translating it yields CASSFPRGQVNYGYTF.

The genes are TRBV6-8 and TRBJ2-5; 13 nucleotides line up with TRBD2. The length of the CDR3 is 16 residues. Germline V CDR1 and CDR2: MNHGY, SAAAGT. Losses at the gene ends were 6 bases for V and 3 bases for J; bases not matched to a gene: 7. CDR3 nucleotides: TGTGCCAGCAGACGGGGACTAGCGGGAACCGAAGAGACCCAGTACTTC. This sequence encodes CASRRGLAGTEETQYF.

The chain has TRBV30 and TRBJ1-4; TRBD1 aligns across 7 bases. This CDR3 contains 13 residues. Germline CDR1 reads GTSNPN; CDR2 reads SVGIG (reference sequence). The J segment lost 10 bases and the V segment lost 0 bases, leaving 5 bases of the junction unmatched. CDR3 in DNA: TGTGCCTGGAGTGTAGGACAGGTCGGAAAACTGTTTTTT. Translation gives CAWSVGQVGKLFF.

This clone was recorded at least ten times. V and J are TRBV9 and TRBJ2-1; D is uncertain. The CDR3 length is 13 residues. Trimming cost V 3 bases and J 7 bases, with 11 bases left between them. Germline CDR1 and CDR2: SGDLS and YYNGEE. Here the CDR3 DNA reads TGTGCCAGCAGCGCCTTTGAGGTTAATGAGCAGTTCTTC. It translates to CASSAFEVNEQFF.

This clone was detected ten times or more. This sequence joins TRBV6-7 and TRBJ2-7; no firm D call. TRBV6-7 is classed as an ORF, of uncertain function. Between the trimmed V and J ends, which lost 5 bases and 4 bases, there was a span of 6 bases. The CDR3 loop spans 11 amino acids. The CDR3 DNA sequence: TGTGCCAGCAGTGATGATTACGAGCAGTACTTC. This codes for CASSDDYEQYF.

V is TRBV14 and J is TRBJ2-3; maybe TRBD1 (6 bases). This CDR3 has 15 residues. The V gene lost 3 bases and the J gene lost 6 bases, with 16 bases spanning the gap. The germline CDR1 and CDR2 sequences are SGHDN and FVKESK. CDR3 protein: CASSQIRGLRDTQYF. The CDR3 DNA is TGTGCCAGCAGCCAGATCAGGGGTTTGAGGGATACGCAGTATTTT.

This clone was detected a few times. This chain joins TRBV4-1 and TRBJ2-5; tentative D call: TRBD2 (5 bases). Trimming took off 1 base at V and 2 bases at J, with 14 bases between the two ends. The CDR3 is 16 amino acids. Germline assignment: CDR1 MGHRA and CDR2 YSYEKL. The CDR3 DNA follows: TGCGCCAGCAGCCAAGGCGTAGGACTTCGGCAAGAGACCCAGTACTTC. It translates to CASSQGVGLRQETQYF.

The chain has TRBV29-1 and TRBJ2-7; D gene uncertain. This CDR3 comprises 12 residues. Germline assignment: CDR1 SQVTM and CDR2 ANQGSEA. V dropped 1 base and J dropped 7 bases, with 11 bases sitting between them. The CDR3 nucleotides read TGCAGCGTTGAAGGTTCGACTCATGAGCAGTACTTC. Translation gives CSVEGSTHEQYF.